This entry lists 5 T cell receptor beta chains sequenced from one sample in a study of T cell repertoires in cytomegalovirus infection. TCRdb redid the calling of the reads with MiXCR, one entry per CDR3 protein. The data contain 210,000 or so distinct CDR3 sequences, 6% to 8% of them singletons. The sequenced sample consisted of PBMCs. The receptor set was obtained from a human donor in good health (CMV status not recorded). Some clones in this sample may be carry-over from other donors' samples.

This clonotype was seen ten or more times. The genes are TRBV20-1 and TRBJ2-7; 7 bases match TRBD2. Per germline, CDR1 DFQATT and CDR2 SNEGSKA (reference sequence). The CDR3 consists of 14 residues. The junction had 7 bases not matched to a gene; V was cut back by 3 bases and J by 2 bases. DNA of the CDR3: TGCAGTGCTAGGGGAGGGCGGGTCCCCTACGAGCAGTACTTC. Translating gives CSARGGRVPYEQYF.

This clonotype was found many times. The CDR3 bases are TGTGCCAGCAGCTTACGACAGGGTGACACTGAAGCTTTCTTT. As protein: CASSLRQGDTEAFF. The rearrangement uses TRBV7-2 and TRBJ1-1; TRBD1 matches at 7 bases. The germline CDR1 and CDR2 sequences are SGHTA and FQGNSA. With V trimmed by 2 bases and J by 3 bases, 3 bases remained unmatched. The CDR3 has 14 residues.

The chain uses TRBV25-1 and TRBJ2-7; no firm D call. Trimming left V 7 bases short and J 3 bases short, with 10 bases between. Germline-derived CDR1 and CDR2 are MGHDK and SYGVNS. This CDR3 spans 12 amino acids. CDR3 DNA: TGTGCCAGCACCCTCTCGGGCTACGAGCAGTACTTC. Its protein product is CASTLSGYEQYF.

The gene calls are TRBV20-1 and TRBJ2-7, with 10 bases that match TRBD2. CDR3 size: 14 residues. Germline V lookup: CDR1 DFQATT, CDR2 SNEGSKA (reference sequence). Trimming took 0 bases from V and 11 from J; bases not matched to a gene: 10. Here the CDR3 DNA reads TGCAGTGCTAGAGATATACTAGCGGGAAACGGGGAGTACTTC. Translation gives CSARDILAGNGEYF.

V gene TRBV6-6 combines with J gene TRBJ2-2; D uncertain. Germline CDR1 reads MNHNY; CDR2 reads SVGAGI (reference sequence). The V end lost 3 bases, the J end lost 0 bases, and 5 bases lay between the germline ends. CDR3 size: 14 residues. The CDR3 DNA is TGTGCCAGCAGTTATCAGTCGAACACCGGGGAGCTGTTTTTT. Residues: CASSYQSNTGELFF.